This paragraph reports one T cell receptor (beta chain). What it binds is not known. Produced via immunoSEQ multiplex PCR; TCRdb's table is partial and in-frame only. The sample consists of around 80,000 clones, about nine tenths of them appearing once. These data originate in a study of OX40 agonist ivuxolimab in advanced cancers. In the study overall: Three individuals attained partial responses, comprising one hepatocellular carcinoma case and two cutaneous melanoma cases. The study's findings and limits: Circulating CD4+ and CD8+ T cells showed clonal expansion by week 6 at 0.1 to 3.0 mg/kg.

The CDR3 covers 13 residues. V lost 6 bases and J lost 0, with 8 bases in between. Looked up from germline, CDR1 is MNHNS and CDR2 is SASEGT. The sample in question was CD4+ or CD8+ T cells sorted from blood, obtained in a trial of the OX40 agonist ivuxolimab. This chain uses TRBV6-1 with TRBJ1-1; D ambiguous. The source is an adult with an advanced solid tumor such as melanoma, head and neck, liver or kidney cancer. The CDR3, as DNA: TGTGCCAGCAGGACTGACATGAACACTGAAGCTTTCTTT. Residues: CASRTDMNTEAFF.